The 3 T cell receptor beta chains below were found in one sample sequenced in a study of beta chain features in type 1 diabetes. The isolated RNA, all of it, was reverse transcribed, so expressed TCRB transcripts were what got sequenced. Libraries were prepared by immunoSEQ multiplex PCR; TCRdb keeps only in-frame clonotypes and omits some of them. Among about 260,000 clones listed, over 65% were seen once. Sequenced: naive CD4+ T cells from blood. The origin of the receptors is a man aged 30-40 years in good health.

This clone was seen a few times. V and J are TRBV9 and TRBJ2-5; D gene uncertain. Trimming pared 0 bases from V and 3 bases from J, leaving 6 bases between. The CDR3 is made up of 13 amino acids. The germline CDR1 and CDR2 sequences are SGDLS and YYNGEE. The CDR3: CASSVAGEETQYF. In nucleotides, the CDR3 is TGTGCCAGCAGCGTAGCTGGGGAAGAGACCCAGTACTTC.

The chain carries TRBV27 and TRBJ1-5; no firm D call. Germline V gives CDR1 MNHEY, CDR2 SMNVEV (reference sequence). The CDR3 contains 13 residues. V was shortened by 6 bases and J by 2 bases, with 8 bases between the two germline ends. The CDR3 DNA follows: TGTGCCAGCAGCCTAATGGGCAATCAGCCCCAGCATTTT. Translating gives CASSLMGNQPQHF.

The chain carries TRBV5-1 and TRBJ2-5; D unresolved. This CDR3 spans 14 amino acids. The germline gives CDR1 SGHRS, CDR2 YFSETQ. V was shortened by 4 bases and J by 2 bases, with 12 bases between the two germline ends. The CDR3 region is CASSQRTMQETQYF. CDR3 DNA: TGCGCCAGCAGCCAGAGGACCATGCAAGAGACCCAGTACTTC.